Presented here are 25 T cell receptor beta chains from one specimen sequenced in a study of blood T cell repertoires in COVID-19. Produced via immunoSEQ multiplex PCR; TCRdb's table is partial and in-frame only. Here the sample spans 500,000 to 600,000 clones, 85% to 90% being singletons. The sequencing input was peripheral blood. The receptors were gathered from a woman in her fifties or sixties with COVID-19, enrolled during active disease.

This clone has a count of ten or more. The gene calls are TRBV11-3 and TRBJ2-3; 7 positions agree with TRBD2. Germline-derived CDR1 and CDR2 are SGHNT and YENEEA. CDR3 size: 14 residues. The trim removed 1 base at V and 5 bases at J, leaving 3 bases unmatched. The CDR3 is CASSLGGGEDTQYF. In DNA form, the CDR3 reads TGTGCCAGCAGCTTAGGGGGGGGTGAAGATACGCAGTATTTT.

The rearrangement joins TRBV15 to TRBJ1-5; D gene uncertain. V dropped 0 bases and J dropped 7 bases, with 13 bases sitting between them. Germline V gives CDR1 LNHNV, CDR2 YYDKDF (reference sequence). The CDR3 is made up of 15 amino acids. Here the CDR3 DNA reads TGTGCCACCAGCAGAGAGTCGGCAGGAGGGCAGCCCCAGCATTTT. The encoded protein is CATSRESAGGQPQHF.

The genes are TRBV18 and TRBJ1-3; 8 bases map to TRBD1. CDR1 is KGHSH, CDR2 LQKENI, per germline. The CDR3 has 15 amino acids. With 6 bases clipped from V and 4 bases from J, the junction kept 8 bases outside the gene matches. CDR3 sequence: CASSQNQGAGNTIYF. The CDR3 nucleotides are TGTGCCAGCTCCCAGAACCAGGGGGCCGGAAACACCATATATTTT.

This sequence joins TRBV5-6 and TRBJ2-5, with TRBD1 matching over 7 bases. Germline-derived CDR1 and CDR2 are SGHDT and YYEEEE. The CDR3 length is 13 residues. V gave up 4 bases and J gave up 2 bases; unmatched junction bases: 2. For the CDR3, the DNA is TGTGCCAGCAGCGGGACAGATCAAGAGACCCAGTACTTC. Translating gives CASSGTDQETQYF.

The rearrangement joins TRBV18 to TRBJ2-1; tentative D call: TRBD2 (7 bases). CDR1 KGHSH and CDR2 LQKENI come from the germline V gene. V was pared by 1 base and J by 8 bases, with 18 bases between. This CDR3 has 16 amino acids. The CDR3 region is CASSPRGGGPSHEQFF. In nucleotides, the CDR3 is TGTGCCAGCTCACCACGGGGCGGGGGCCCTTCGCATGAGCAGTTCTTC.

Comment on this clone: The same CDR3 arises from other DNA sequences in this sample as well. The chain couples TRBV24-1 to TRBJ1-2, with 7 bases aligning to TRBD1. CDR1 is KGHDR and CDR2 is SFDVKD in the germline V gene. V was pared by 5 bases and J by 4 bases, with 0 bases of the junction left unmatched. The CDR3 is 12 amino acids. The CDR3 region is CATSGQGYGYTF. The CDR3 nucleotides are TGTGCCACCAGTGGACAGGGCTATGGCTACACCTTC.

The chain carries TRBV5-1 and TRBJ2-7; TRBD1 agrees at 8 bases. The CDR3 is made up of 14 amino acids. Germline V gives CDR1 SGHRS, CDR2 YFSETQ. V gave up 3 bases and J gave up 0 bases; unmatched junction bases: 2. The CDR3 DNA reads as TGCGCCAGCAGCTGGGACAGGAGCTCCTACGAGCAGTACTTC. This translates into CASSWDRSSYEQYF.

The chain employs TRBV3-1 (or the pseudogene TRBV3-2) and TRBJ2-5; 10 bases fit TRBD1. CDR1 is LGHDT, CDR2 YNNKEL, per germline (reference sequence). The V gene end was trimmed by 4 bases and the J gene end by 5 bases; junction bases not matched to a gene: 10. The CDR3 totals 16 residues. The CDR3 spells CASSRFRQGARETQYF. DNA for the CDR3: TGTGCCAGCAGCCGTTTTAGACAGGGGGCGAGGGAGACCCAGTACTTC.

The J gene is TRBJ2-3, the V gene TRBV29-1, with 7 nucleotides matching TRBD1. V trimming: 2 bases; J trimming: 8 bases; junction bases outside the gene matches: 10. This CDR3 has 14 amino acids. CDR1 is SQVTM, CDR2 ANQGSEA, per germline. The CDR3 coding sequence is TGCAGCGTTGAAAGTAACAGGGGATTTGGTACGCAGTATTTT. Translated: CSVESNRGFGTQYF.

This clone appeared once. CDR3 sequence: CASKGAPSSTDTQYF. The DNA of the CDR3 is TGTGCCAGCAAGGGGGCACCCTCTAGCACAGATACGCAGTATTTT. The chain is built from TRBV2 and TRBJ2-3; 7 bases align to TRBD1. V lost 7 bases to trimming and J lost 0 bases; unmatched junction nucleotides: 7. Germline CDR1 is SNHLY and CDR2 is FYNNEI. This CDR3 region has 15 residues. Supplemented by reference TRBV2 and TRBJ2-3, the full variable domain reads EPEVTQTPSHQVTQMGQEVILRCVPISNHLYFYWYRQILGQKVEFLVSFYNNEISEKSEIFDDQFSVERPDGSNFTLKIRSTKLEDSAMYFCASKGAPSSTDTQYFGPGTRLTVL.

The rearrangement uses TRBV19 and TRBJ2-2; D is possibly TRBD2 (6 bases). The CDR3 extends over 13 amino acids. V gave up 10 bases and J gave up 3 bases, with 12 bases separating them. CDR1 LNHDA and CDR2 SQIVND come from the germline V gene (reference sequence). The CDR3 protein is CAISGGDTGELFF. CDR3 in DNA: TGTGCCATCTCCGGGGGAGACACCGGGGAGCTGTTTTTT.

The V call is TRBV7-9, the J call TRBJ2-7, with D possibly TRBD1 on 5 matching bases. CDR1 is SEHNR and CDR2 is FQNEAQ in the germline V gene (reference sequence). The CDR3 runs 13 residues. Trimming cost V 1 base and J 6 bases, with 10 bases left between them. The CDR3 loop is CASSLDSGFEQYF. The CDR3 region has the DNA TGTGCCAGCAGCTTAGATTCAGGGTTCGAGCAGTACTTC.

This sequence joins TRBV6-6 and TRBJ2-5, with 8 positions matching TRBD1. Germline values: CDR1 MNHNY, CDR2 SVGAGI (reference sequence). V lost 2 bases, J lost 5 bases, and 7 bases stayed unmatched. This CDR3 is 15 amino acids long. The CDR3 loop is CASSYRGQGIETQYF. CDR3 in DNA: TGTGCCAGCAGTTACAGAGGACAGGGAATCGAGACCCAGTACTTC.

This chain uses TRBV10-1 with TRBJ1-6, with 10 bases matching TRBD1. J lost 12 bases, V lost 2 bases, and 13 bases had no gene match. CDR1 is WNHNN and CDR2 is SYGVQD in the germline V gene (reference sequence). The CDR3 sequence is 17 residues long. The DNA of the CDR3 is TGCGCCAGCAGTGAGCCAGGAGGGACAGGGGATTGGGAACCCCTCCACTTT. Its translation: CASSEPGGTGDWEPLHF.

This chain connects TRBV5-8 to TRBJ2-5, with D maybe TRBD1 (5 bases). The CDR3 runs to 15 residues. The ends were cut back, 4 bases at V and 4 bases at J, with 17 bases in the middle. Germline CDR1 reads SGHTS; CDR2 reads YDEGEE. DNA of the CDR3: TGTGCCAGCAGCGTGGGTTTTGGTAGGGGAGAGACCCAGTACTTC. It translates to CASSVGFGRGETQYF.

The chain has TRBV9 and TRBJ2-3; maybe TRBD1 (5 bases). V was pared by 7 bases and J by 7 bases, with 13 bases between. This CDR3 comprises 12 residues. Per the germline V gene, CDR1 is SGDLS and CDR2 is YYNGEE. The CDR3 coding sequence is TGTGCCAGCGCCAAAACAGGAAATACGCAGTATTTT. Translated, it gives CASAKTGNTQYF.

The table lists this clone with a count of one. The genes are TRBV29-1 and TRBJ2-7, with a weak D call TRBD1 (6 bases). This CDR3 region has 12 residues. Germline values: CDR1 SQVTM, CDR2 ANQGSEA. Trimming pared 7 bases from V and 3 bases from J, leaving 13 bases between. CDR3 region: CSEQTGYYEQYF. The CDR3 DNA sequence: TGCAGCGAGCAAACAGGGTACTACGAGCAGTACTTC.

The chain has TRBV4-1 and TRBJ1-5, with 10 bases lining up with TRBD1. The CDR3 has 16 amino acids. V shed 6 bases, J shed 2 bases, and the junction held 7 bases outside the gene matches. Germline assignment: CDR1 MGHRA and CDR2 YSYEKL. DNA for the CDR3: TGCGCCAGCAGACGCGCGACAGGGGGCGGCAATCAGCCCCAGCATTTT. This codes for CASRRATGGGNQPQHF.

The chain links TRBV6-6 to TRBJ2-2; TRBD2 might be the D (6 bases). With 6 bases removed from V and 6 bases from J, the gap between germline ends came to 11 bases. This CDR3 spans 13 amino acids. Germline-derived CDR1 and CDR2 are MNHNY and SVGAGI (reference sequence). This CDR3 reads CASSLGGAGELFF. The DNA of the CDR3 is TGTGCCAGCAGCCTTGGCGGGGCCGGGGAGCTGTTTTTT.

This sequence joins TRBV5-5 and TRBJ1-2; D gene uncertain. Trimming left V 2 bases short and J 6 bases short, with 8 bases between. The CDR3 consists of 12 residues. Germline V gene sequence: CDR1 SGHKS, CDR2 YYEKEE (reference sequence). The CDR3, as DNA: TGTGCCAGCAGCTTACCAGTCGATGGCTACACCTTC. Translated: CASSLPVDGYTF.

The chain uses TRBV5-5 and TRBJ1-2, with 10 bases aligning to TRBD1. Germline values: CDR1 SGHKS, CDR2 YYEKEE (reference sequence). Trimming removed 7 bases from V and 14 bases from J; junction bases left unmatched: 11. CDR3 length: 12 residues. The CDR3 region has the DNA TGTGCCAGCTCCTTGGACAGGGGGACGAGAACCTTC. Its translation: CASSLDRGTRTF.

The V gene is TRBV2, the J gene TRBJ2-7; 7 nucleotides agree with TRBD2. The CDR3 runs 14 residues. With 5 bases clipped from V and 4 bases from J, the junction kept 8 bases outside the gene matches. Germline lookup yields CDR1 SNHLY and CDR2 FYNNEI. The CDR3 spells CASSLGGIIYEQYF. The CDR3 nucleotides are TGTGCCAGCAGTCTGGGGGGGATCATATACGAGCAGTACTTC.

J is TRBJ2-1 and V is TRBV19; D possibly corresponds to TRBD1 (5 bases). The V gene lost 6 bases and the J gene lost 2 bases, with 14 bases spanning the gap. The CDR3 runs 15 residues. Germline-derived CDR1 and CDR2 are LNHDA and SQIVND (reference sequence). The CDR3 region is CASSTDRDTYNEQFF. In DNA, the CDR3 is TGTGCCAGTAGCACTGACAGAGACACCTACAATGAGCAGTTCTTC.

The chain is built from TRBV6-5 and TRBJ1-3, with TRBD1 matching over 7 bases. This CDR3 region has 13 residues. J lost 4 bases, V lost 6 bases, and 3 bases had no gene match. Per the germline V gene, CDR1 is MNHEY and CDR2 is SVGAGI. CDR3 DNA: TGTGCCAGCAGGGCGACAGGGGGAAACACCATATATTTT. The encoded protein is CASRATGGNTIYF.

The J gene is TRBJ2-3, the V gene TRBV2, with TRBD2 identical over 11 bases. V gave up 10 bases and J gave up 0 bases; unmatched junction bases: 9. This CDR3 comprises 16 residues. CDR1 is SNHLY, CDR2 FYNNEI, per germline. The CDR3 is CATMGLAVMSTDTQYF. The CDR3 nucleotides read TGTGCCACCATGGGACTAGCGGTTATGAGCACAGATACGCAGTATTTT.